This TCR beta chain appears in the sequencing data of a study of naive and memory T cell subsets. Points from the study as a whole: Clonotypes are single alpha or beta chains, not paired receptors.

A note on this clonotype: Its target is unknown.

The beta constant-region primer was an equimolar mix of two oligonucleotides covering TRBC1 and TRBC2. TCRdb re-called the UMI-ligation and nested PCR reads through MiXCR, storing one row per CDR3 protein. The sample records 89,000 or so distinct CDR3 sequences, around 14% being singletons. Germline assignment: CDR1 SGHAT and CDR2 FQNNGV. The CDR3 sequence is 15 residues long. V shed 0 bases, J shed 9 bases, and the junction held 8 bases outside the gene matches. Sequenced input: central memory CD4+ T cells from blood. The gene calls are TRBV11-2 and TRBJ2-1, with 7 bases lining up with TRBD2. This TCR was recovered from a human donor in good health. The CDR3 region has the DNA TGTGCCAGCAGCTTAGACAACGGGAGGAGTATTGAGCAGTTCTTC. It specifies CASSLDNGRSIEQFF.